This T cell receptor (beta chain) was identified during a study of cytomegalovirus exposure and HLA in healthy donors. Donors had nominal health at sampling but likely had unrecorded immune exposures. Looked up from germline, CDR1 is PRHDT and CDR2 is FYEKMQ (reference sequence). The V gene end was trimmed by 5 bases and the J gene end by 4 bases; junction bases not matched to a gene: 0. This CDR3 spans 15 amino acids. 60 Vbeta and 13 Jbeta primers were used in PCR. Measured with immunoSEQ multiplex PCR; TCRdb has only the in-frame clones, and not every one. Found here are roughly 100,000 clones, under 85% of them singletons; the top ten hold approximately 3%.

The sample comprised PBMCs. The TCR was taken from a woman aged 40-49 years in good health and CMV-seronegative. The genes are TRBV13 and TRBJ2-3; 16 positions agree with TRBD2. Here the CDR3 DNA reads TGTGCCAGCAGCGGGACTAGCGGGAGGGCAGATACGCAGTATTTT. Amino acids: CASSGTSGRADTQYF.